The present TCR beta chain was sequenced within a study of CD8 T cells in Susac syndrome. This CDR3 spans 16 amino acids. The V and J ends lost 4 bases and 1 base, in that order; junction bases with no gene match: 9. The germline gives CDR1 MNHEY, CDR2 SVGEGT. This clonotype has just one count. High-throughput TCR beta sequencing covered peripheral CD8+ and CD4+ T cells. Relapsing-remitting disease, either stable or active, was present in the treatment-naive patients who were the multiple sclerosis controls. The CD8+ and CD4+ T cells were negatively isolated, with the TEMRA cells enriched by FACS. Random hexamers were used to reverse transcribe about 0.45 to 1 ug of RNA. immunoSEQ multiplex PCR amplified TCR beta CDR3 across 54 Vbeta, 13 Jbeta. TCRdb reprocessed the immunoSEQ multiplex PCR reads with MiXCR, giving one entry per CDR3 protein. The table has about 140,000 distinct CDR3 sequences, roughly 96% seen once.

The rearrangement uses TRBV6-2 or TRBV6-3 and TRBJ1-1; 7 bases agree with TRBD1. Sample: CD4+ T cells from PBMCs. This receptor was obtained from a human donor with multiple sclerosis. CDR3 in DNA: TGTGCCAGCAGTTCCAGAAGACAGGGTGGGAACACTGAAGCTTTCTTT. Amino acid sequence: CASSSRRQGGNTEAFF.